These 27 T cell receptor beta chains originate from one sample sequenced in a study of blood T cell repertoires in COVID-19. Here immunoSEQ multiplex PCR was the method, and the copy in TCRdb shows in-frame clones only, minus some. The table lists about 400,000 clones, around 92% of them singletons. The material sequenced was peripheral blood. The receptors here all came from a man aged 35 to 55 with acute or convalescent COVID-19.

The DNA of the CDR3 is TGTGCCAGCGAAACAGGGTTTAGCACAGATACGCAGTATTTT. This gives the protein CASETGFSTDTQYF. V and J are TRBV7-9 and TRBJ2-3; the D gene is possibly TRBD1 (6 bases). Trimming pared 8 bases from V and 0 bases from J, leaving 12 bases between. Germline CDR1 SEHNR, CDR2 FQNEAQ (reference sequence). The CDR3 is 14 residues long.

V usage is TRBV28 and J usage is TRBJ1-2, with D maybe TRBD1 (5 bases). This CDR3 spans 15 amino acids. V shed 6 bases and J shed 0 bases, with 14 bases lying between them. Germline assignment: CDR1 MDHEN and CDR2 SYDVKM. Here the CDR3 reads CASRLDSQTNYGYTF. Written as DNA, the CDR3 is TGTGCCAGCAGGCTAGACAGCCAGACTAACTATGGCTACACCTTC.

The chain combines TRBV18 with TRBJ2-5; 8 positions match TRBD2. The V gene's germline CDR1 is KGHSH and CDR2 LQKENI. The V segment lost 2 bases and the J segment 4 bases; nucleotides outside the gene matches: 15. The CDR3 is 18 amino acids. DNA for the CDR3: TGTGCCAGCTCACCAATCCCGGCGTTAGCGGGGACTACAGAGACCCAGTACTTC. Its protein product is CASSPIPALAGTTETQYF. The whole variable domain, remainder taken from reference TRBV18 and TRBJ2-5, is NAGVMQNPRHLVRRRGQEARLRCSPMKGHSHVYWYRQLPEEGLKFMVYLQKENIIDESGMPKERFSAEFPKEGPSILRIQQVVRGDSAAYFCASSPIPALAGTTETQYFGPGTRLLVL.

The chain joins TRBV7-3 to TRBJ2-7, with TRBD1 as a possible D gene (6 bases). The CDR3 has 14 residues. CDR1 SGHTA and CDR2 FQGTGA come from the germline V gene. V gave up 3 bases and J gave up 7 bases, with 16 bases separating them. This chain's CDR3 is CASSFSTGSSEQYF. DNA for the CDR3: TGTGCCAGCAGCTTCTCGACAGGAAGCTCTGAGCAGTACTTC.

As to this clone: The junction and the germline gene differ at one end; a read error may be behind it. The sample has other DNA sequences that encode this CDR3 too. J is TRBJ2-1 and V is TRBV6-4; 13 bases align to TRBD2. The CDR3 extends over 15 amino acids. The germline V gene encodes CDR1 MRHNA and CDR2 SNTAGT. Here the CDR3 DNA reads TGTGCCAGTAGTGACGGACTAGCGGGAGACAATGAGCAGTTCTTC. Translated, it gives CASSDGLAGDNEQFF.

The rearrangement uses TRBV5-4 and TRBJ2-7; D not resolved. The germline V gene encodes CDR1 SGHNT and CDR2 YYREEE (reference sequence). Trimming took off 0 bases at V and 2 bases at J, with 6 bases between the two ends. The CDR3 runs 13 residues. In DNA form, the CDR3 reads TGTGCCAGCAGCTTGGTGGGCCCCTACGAGCAGTACTTC. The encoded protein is CASSLVGPYEQYF. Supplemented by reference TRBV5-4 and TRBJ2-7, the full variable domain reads ETGVTQSPTHLIKTRGQQVTLRCSSQSGHNTVSWYQQALGQGPQFIFQYYREEENGRGNFPPRFSGLQFPNYSSELNVNALELDDSALYLCASSLVGPYEQYFGPGTRLTVT.

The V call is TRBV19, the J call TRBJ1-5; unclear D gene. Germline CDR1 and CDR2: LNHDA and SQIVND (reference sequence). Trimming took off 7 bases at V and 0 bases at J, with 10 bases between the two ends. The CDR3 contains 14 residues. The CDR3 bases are TGTGCCAGTACCGCAGATTATAGCAATCAGCCCCAGCATTTT. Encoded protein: CASTADYSNQPQHF.

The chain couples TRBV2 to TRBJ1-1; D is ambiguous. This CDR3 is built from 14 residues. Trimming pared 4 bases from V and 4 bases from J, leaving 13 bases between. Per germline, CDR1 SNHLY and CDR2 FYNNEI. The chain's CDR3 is CASSAETRSTEAFF. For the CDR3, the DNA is TGTGCCAGCAGTGCAGAGACAAGATCCACTGAAGCTTTCTTT.

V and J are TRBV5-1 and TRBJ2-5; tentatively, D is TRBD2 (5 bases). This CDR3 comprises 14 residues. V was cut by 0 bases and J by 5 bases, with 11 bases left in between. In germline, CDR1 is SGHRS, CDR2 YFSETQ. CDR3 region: CASSLVGPGETQYF. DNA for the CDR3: TGCGCCAGCAGCTTGGTCGGGCCGGGGGAGACCCAGTACTTC. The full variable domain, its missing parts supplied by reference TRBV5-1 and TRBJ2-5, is KAGVTQTPRYLIKTRGQQVTLSCSPISGHRSVSWYQQTPGQGLQFLFEYFSETQRNKGNFPGRFSGRQFSNSRSEMNVSTLELGDSALYLCASSLVGPGETQYFGPGTRLLVL.

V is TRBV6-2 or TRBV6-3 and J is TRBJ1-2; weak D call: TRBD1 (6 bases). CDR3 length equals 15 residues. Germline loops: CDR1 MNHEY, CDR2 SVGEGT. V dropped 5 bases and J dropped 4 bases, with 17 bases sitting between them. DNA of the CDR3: TGTGCCAGCAGTGGACTCACTACAGGGACCTATGGCTACACCTTC. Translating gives CASSGLTTGTYGYTF.

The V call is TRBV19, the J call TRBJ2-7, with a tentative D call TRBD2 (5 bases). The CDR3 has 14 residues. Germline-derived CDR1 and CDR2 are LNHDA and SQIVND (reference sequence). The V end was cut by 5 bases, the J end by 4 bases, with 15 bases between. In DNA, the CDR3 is TGTGCCAGTAGTTTTGCGGGTACCAATTACGAGCAGTACTTC. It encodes CASSFAGTNYEQYF.

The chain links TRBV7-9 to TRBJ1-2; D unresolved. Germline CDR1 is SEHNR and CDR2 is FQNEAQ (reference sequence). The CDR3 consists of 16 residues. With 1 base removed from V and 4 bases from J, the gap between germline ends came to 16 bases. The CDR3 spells CASSLVGGRRGYGYTF. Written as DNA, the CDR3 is TGTGCCAGCAGCTTAGTGGGCGGACGGCGGGGCTATGGCTACACCTTC.

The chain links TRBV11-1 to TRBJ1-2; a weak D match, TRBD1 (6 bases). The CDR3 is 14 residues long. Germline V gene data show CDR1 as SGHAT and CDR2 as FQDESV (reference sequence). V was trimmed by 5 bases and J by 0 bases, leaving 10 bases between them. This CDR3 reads CASSPQGTNYGYTF. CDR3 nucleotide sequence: TGTGCCAGCAGCCCCCAGGGGACTAACTATGGCTACACCTTC.

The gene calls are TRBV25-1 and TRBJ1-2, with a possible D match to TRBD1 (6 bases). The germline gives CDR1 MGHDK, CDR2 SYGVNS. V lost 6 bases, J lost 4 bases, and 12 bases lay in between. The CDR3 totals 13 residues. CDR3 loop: CASRGGTPYGYTF. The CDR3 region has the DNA TGTGCCAGCAGGGGGGGGACACCCTATGGCTACACCTTC.

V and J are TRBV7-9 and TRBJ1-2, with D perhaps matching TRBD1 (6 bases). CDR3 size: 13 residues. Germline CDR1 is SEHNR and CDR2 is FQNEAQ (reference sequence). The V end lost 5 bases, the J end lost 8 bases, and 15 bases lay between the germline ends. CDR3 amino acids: CASSGTRAEGYTF. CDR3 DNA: TGTGCCAGCAGCGGGACACGGGCGGAGGGCTACACCTTC.

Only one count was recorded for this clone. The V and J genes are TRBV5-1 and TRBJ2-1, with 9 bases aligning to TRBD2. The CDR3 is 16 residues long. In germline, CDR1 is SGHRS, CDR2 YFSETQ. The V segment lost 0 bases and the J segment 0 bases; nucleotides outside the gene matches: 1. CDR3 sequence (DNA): TGCGCCAGCAGCTTGGGTAGCGGGAGCTCCTACAATGAGCAGTTCTTC. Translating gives CASSLGSGSSYNEQFF. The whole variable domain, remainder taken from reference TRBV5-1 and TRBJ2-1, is KAGVTQTPRYLIKTRGQQVTLSCSPISGHRSVSWYQQTPGQGLQFLFEYFSETQRNKGNFPGRFSGRQFSNSRSEMNVSTLELGDSALYLCASSLGSGSSYNEQFFGPGTRLTVL.

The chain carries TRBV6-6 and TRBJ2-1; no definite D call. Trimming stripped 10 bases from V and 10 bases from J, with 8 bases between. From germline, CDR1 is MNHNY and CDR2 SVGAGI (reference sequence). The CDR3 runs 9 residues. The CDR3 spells CATGREQFF. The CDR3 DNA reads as TGTGCCACCGGCAGGGAGCAGTTCTTC.

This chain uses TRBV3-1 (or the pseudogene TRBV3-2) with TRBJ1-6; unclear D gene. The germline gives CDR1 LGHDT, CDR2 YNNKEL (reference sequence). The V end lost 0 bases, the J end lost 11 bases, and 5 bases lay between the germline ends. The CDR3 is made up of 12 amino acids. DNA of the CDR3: TGTGCCAGCAGCCAAGAGTCCACACCCCTCCACTTT. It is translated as CASSQESTPLHF.

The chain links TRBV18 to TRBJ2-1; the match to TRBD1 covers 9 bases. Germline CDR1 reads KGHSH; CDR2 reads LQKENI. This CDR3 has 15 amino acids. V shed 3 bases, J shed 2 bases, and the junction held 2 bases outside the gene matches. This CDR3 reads CASSPRDRAYNEQFF. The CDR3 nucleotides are TGTGCCAGCTCACCCCGGGACAGGGCCTACAATGAGCAGTTCTTC.

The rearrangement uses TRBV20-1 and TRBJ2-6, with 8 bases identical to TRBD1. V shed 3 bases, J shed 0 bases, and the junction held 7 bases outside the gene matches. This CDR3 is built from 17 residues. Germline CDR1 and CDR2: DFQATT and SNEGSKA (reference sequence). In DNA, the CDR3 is TGCAGTGCTAGTCGGGACAGGCAATTCTCTGGGGCCAACGTCCTGACTTTC. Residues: CSASRDRQFSGANVLTF.

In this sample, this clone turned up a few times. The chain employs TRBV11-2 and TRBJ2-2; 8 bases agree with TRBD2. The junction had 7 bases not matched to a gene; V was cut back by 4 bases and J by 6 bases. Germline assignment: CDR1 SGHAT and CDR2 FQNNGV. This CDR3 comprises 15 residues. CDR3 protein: CASSYRGGISGELFF. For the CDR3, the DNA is TGTGCCAGCAGCTACCGGGGGGGCATATCCGGGGAGCTGTTTTTT.

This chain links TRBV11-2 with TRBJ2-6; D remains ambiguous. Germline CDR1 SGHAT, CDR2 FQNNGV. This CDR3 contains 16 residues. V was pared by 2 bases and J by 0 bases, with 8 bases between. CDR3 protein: CASSLIRSSGANVLTF. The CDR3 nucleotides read TGTGCCAGCAGCTTAATTCGGAGCTCTGGGGCCAACGTCCTGACTTTC.

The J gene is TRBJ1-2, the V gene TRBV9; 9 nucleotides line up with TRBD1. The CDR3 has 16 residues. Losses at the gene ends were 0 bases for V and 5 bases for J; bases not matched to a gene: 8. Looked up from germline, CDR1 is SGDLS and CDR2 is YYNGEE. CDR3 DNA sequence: TGTGCCAGCAGCGTAGATATACAGGGGGCATATTATGGCTACACCTTC. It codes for CASSVDIQGAYYGYTF.

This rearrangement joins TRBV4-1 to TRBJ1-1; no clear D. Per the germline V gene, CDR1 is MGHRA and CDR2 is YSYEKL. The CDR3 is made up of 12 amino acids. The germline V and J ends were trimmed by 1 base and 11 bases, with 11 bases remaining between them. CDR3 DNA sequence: TGCGCCAGCAGCCAAGCTGCGGGTAGGGCTTTCTTT. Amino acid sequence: CASSQAAGRAFF.

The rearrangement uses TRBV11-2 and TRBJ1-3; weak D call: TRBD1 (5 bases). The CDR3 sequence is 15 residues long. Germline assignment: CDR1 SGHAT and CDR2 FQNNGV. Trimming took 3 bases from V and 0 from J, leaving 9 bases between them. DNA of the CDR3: TGTGCCAGCAGCTTCACAGGCCGCTCTGGAAACACCATATATTTT. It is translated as CASSFTGRSGNTIYF.

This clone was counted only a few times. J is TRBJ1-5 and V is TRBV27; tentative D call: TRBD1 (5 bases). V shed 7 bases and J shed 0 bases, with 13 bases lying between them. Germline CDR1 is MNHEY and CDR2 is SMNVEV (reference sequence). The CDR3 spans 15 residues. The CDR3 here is CASKPPGNSNQPQHF. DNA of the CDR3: TGTGCCAGCAAGCCCCCAGGGAATAGCAATCAGCCCCAGCATTTT.

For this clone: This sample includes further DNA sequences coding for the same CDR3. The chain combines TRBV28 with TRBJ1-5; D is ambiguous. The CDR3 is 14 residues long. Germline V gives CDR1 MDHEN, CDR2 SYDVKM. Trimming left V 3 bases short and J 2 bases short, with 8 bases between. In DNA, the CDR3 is TGTGCCAGCAGTTTTTCACGGGGCAATCAGCCCCAGCATTTT. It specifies CASSFSRGNQPQHF.